This TCR beta chain was recorded in a study of a mutant IDH1 vaccine in newly diagnosed glioma. The CDR3 is 14 amino acids. The V gene lost 5 bases and the J gene lost 3 bases, with 14 bases spanning the gap. Germline CDR1 and CDR2: LNHDA and SQIVND (reference sequence). Stated time point: week 35, safety follow-up. Topical imiquimod was applied with each vaccine dose, which held 300 ug of mutant IDH1 20-mer peptide. About this clone: Its antigen is unidentified.

The method was immunoSEQ multiplex PCR; TCRdb's version includes in-frame clones alone and lacks a portion of them. The sample comprises 65,000 to 85,000 clones, roughly 86% of which are singletons, and roughly 2% rests with the top ten. This sequence joins TRBV19 and TRBJ2-7; D not certain. This sample comprised PBMCs, obtained from a glioma patient whose treatment included an IDH1 peptide vaccine. This sequence originates from a man aged 30-40 years with glioma. The CDR3 loop reads CASSPRTEDYEQYF. For the CDR3, the DNA is TGTGCCAGTAGTCCAAGGACCGAAGACTACGAGCAGTACTTC.